This T cell receptor beta chain was captured in a study of radiotherapy plus CTLA-4 blockade in lung cancer (dated by TCRdb to 2016 to 2019). For the wider study: Among the enrolled patients, around 19% had an objective response, and 31% reached disease control.

The study evaluated CTLA-4 blockade (ipilimumab) given together with focal radiation therapy in patients who had chemo-refractory metastatic non-small-cell lung cancer. The library was built by means of the immunoSEQ multiplex PCR assay. Entries here come from immuneACCESS through TCRdb and include only in-frame sequences with V and J called. Some clones fail to appear in such tables; in the studies checked, an unresolved V gene covers under half of the shortfall, and the cause of the remainder is unknown. In this sample the table shows around 77,000 clones, roughly 80% of which occur a single time. Of the sample, more than 7.5% falls within the top ten clones. To note about this clone: Its antigen is unknown. Base qualities are not provided; no much larger clone lies one nucleotide away.

What the study reported, not specific to this receptor: Increased serum interferon-beta after radiation, together with early dynamic changes in blood T cell clones, were reported to be the strongest predictors of response. After treatment with radiotherapy and ipilimumab, TCR clones that came from tumors expanded in the peripheral blood.

The clonotype comes from a human donor with non-small cell lung cancer whose response to radiotherapy plus ipilimumab could not be evaluated. The source material was peripheral blood, sampled from a patient treated with radiotherapy plus ipilimumab.

The CDR3 loop reads CASSQGLEKRSYEQYF. The DNA sequence is TGTGCCAGCAGCCAAGGACTCGAGAAGCGGTCCTACGAGCAGTACTTC. Recombination connected TRBV4-2 to TRBJ2-7; perhaps TRBD2 is the D gene, with 5 bases matching. The CDR3 goes from the cysteine to the phenylalanine over 16 residues. The entry retains the CDR3 DNA only, 48 bases that are in frame from base 1. As encoded in the germline V gene, CDR1 is LGHNA while CDR2 is YNFKEQ. A distance of 14 bases separates the germline ends of V and J, which lose 1 base and 1 base respectively.